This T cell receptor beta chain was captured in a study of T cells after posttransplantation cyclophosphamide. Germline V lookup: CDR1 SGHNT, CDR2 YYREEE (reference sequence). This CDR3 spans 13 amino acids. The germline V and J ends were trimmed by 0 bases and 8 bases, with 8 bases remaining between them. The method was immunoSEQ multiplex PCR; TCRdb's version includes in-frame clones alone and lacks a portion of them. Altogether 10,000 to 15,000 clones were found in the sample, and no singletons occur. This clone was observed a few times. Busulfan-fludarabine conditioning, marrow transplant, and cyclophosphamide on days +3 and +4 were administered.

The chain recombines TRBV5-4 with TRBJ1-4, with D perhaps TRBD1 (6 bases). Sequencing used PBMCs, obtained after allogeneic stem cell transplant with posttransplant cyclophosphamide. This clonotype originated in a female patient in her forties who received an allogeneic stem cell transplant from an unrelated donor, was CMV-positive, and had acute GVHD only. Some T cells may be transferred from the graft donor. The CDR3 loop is CASSLADREKLFF. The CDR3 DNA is TGTGCCAGCAGCTTGGCGGACAGAGAAAAACTGTTTTTT.